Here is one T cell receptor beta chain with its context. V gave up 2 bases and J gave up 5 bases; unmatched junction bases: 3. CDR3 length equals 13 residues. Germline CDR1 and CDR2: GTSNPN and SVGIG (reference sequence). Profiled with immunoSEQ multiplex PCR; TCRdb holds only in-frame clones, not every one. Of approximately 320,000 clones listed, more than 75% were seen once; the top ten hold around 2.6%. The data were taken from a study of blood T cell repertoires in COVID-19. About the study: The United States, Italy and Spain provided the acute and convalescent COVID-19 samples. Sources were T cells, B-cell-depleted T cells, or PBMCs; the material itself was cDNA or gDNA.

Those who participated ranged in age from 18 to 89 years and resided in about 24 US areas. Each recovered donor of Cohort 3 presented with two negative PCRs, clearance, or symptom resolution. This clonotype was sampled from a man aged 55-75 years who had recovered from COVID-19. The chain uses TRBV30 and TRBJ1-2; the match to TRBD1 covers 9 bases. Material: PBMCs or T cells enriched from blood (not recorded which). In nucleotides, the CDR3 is TGTGCCTGGAGTCGGGACAGGGAATATGGCTACACCTTC. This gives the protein CAWSRDREYGYTF.